The TCR beta chain described here comes from a study of blood T cell repertoires in COVID-19. Looking at the study overall: COVID-19 samples collected from the United States, Italy and Spain covered acute and convalescent phases. PBMCs, B-cell-depleted T cells, or T cells were the source of the cDNA or gDNA that made up the material.

Authors' processing steps: Amplifying reference gene primers gave estimates of nucleated cell counts. TCRdb keeps only in-frame clones here, not all; method: immunoSEQ multiplex PCR. V, J and clone size are those of that table, while D and trimming were read from the DNA. The sample lists roughly 250,000 clones; nearly 90% were seen once. Sample: peripheral blood. The source of this sequence is a woman in her 30s with acute or convalescent COVID-19.

The CDR3 bases are TGTGCCAGCAGCTTAGTGGGACACAAGAACACTGAAGCTTTCTTT. This translates into CASSLVGHKNTEAFF. This chain joins TRBV11-2 and TRBJ1-1; tentative D call: TRBD1 (6 bases). The V gene lost 1 base and the J gene lost 1 base, with 10 bases spanning the gap. CDR1 is SGHAT, CDR2 FQNNGV, per germline. The CDR3 loop spans 15 amino acids.